The 22 T cell receptor beta chains below come from one sample, sequenced in a study of regulatory T cells in long-lasting Graves disease. The sample's time point: newly diagnosed GD, antithyroid drugs for less than 3 months. From PBMCs, RNA was extracted and then used to make the TCR library. CDR3 regions were amplified by Arm-PCR using iRepertoire HTBI primers to build TCR beta libraries. Via MiXCR, TCRdb re-called the multiplex PCR reads, giving one row per CDR3 protein. This sample carries 450,000 to 650,000 distinct CDR3 sequences, 15% to 20% of them seen once, and the ten largest clones take 25%. The same sample was also used in a study of T cells in Graves' hyperthyroidism and ophthalmopathy.

The starting material was peripheral blood mononuclear cells (PBMCs), obtained at new diagnosis, from a patient treated with antithyroid drugs. The receptors derive from a woman aged 40-65 years with Graves disease.

This clonotype was recorded a few times. The chain employs TRBV4-1 and TRBJ1-6; TRBD1 matches at 8 bases. Germline V gives CDR1 MGHRA, CDR2 YSYEKL. J was trimmed by 14 bases and V by 3 bases; bases with no gene match: 18. The CDR3 covers 17 residues. The CDR3 loop is CASSHQLTGAAQWTLHF. CDR3 sequence (DNA): TGCGCCAGCAGCCACCAGCTGACAGGGGCCGCTCAATGGACCCTCCACTTT.

The chain carries TRBV6-5 and TRBJ1-5; D is uncertain. The CDR3 is made up of 13 amino acids. Germline CDR1 reads MNHEY; CDR2 reads SVGAGI. V shed 2 bases and J shed 6 bases, with 8 bases lying between them. The DNA of the CDR3 is TGTGCCAGCAGTTACGGGAGACTTCAGCCCCAGCATTTT. It encodes CASSYGRLQPQHF.

This clonotype appeared a few times. CDR3 in amino acids: CASSLTGVMNYGYTF. The CDR3 bases are TGTGCCAGCAGCTTGACAGGCGTCATGAACTATGGCTACACCTTC. The chain has TRBV11-2 and TRBJ1-2; maybe TRBD1 (6 bases). Germline loops: CDR1 SGHAT, CDR2 FQNNGV. The CDR3 is made up of 15 amino acids. Trimming stripped 3 bases from V and 2 bases from J, with 13 bases between.

The rearrangement links TRBV7-3 to TRBJ2-1; no definite D call. The CDR3 totals 14 residues. Germline-derived CDR1 and CDR2 are SGHTA and FQGTGA. With 11 bases removed from V and 10 bases from J, the gap between germline ends came to 24 bases. The CDR3 DNA follows: TGTGCCGAATGGGCTAGGAAGCAGCAAAGGGAGCAGTTCTTC. As protein: CAEWARKQQREQFF.

This clonotype was seen repeatedly, ten times or more. This chain uses TRBV24-1 with TRBJ2-1, with D possibly being TRBD1 or TRBD2 (5 bases each). From germline, CDR1 is KGHDR and CDR2 SFDVKD. Trimming took 2 bases from V and 7 from J, leaving 17 bases between them. The CDR3 sequence is 16 residues long. The DNA for the CDR3 is TGTGCCACCAGTGATTCCGGGGCGGCGAAGCTTAATGAGCAGTTCTTC. Its protein product is CATSDSGAAKLNEQFF.

CDR3: CSARVTRAIYGYTF. CDR3 bases: TGCAGTGCTAGAGTTACCAGGGCCATCTATGGCTACACCTTC. The chain combines TRBV20-1 with TRBJ1-2, with a possible D match to TRBD1 (5 bases). The V end lost 1 base, the J end lost 4 bases, and 13 bases lay between the germline ends. The CDR3 is 14 residues long. CDR1 and CDR2 (germline): DFQATT, SNEGSKA (reference sequence).

The genes are TRBV18 and TRBJ1-3; D is ambiguous. Germline V gives CDR1 KGHSH, CDR2 LQKENI. With 1 base removed from V and 2 bases from J, the gap between germline ends came to 9 bases. The CDR3 is 15 residues long. In DNA, the CDR3 is TGTGCCAGCTCACCACGGGTAGGGACTGGAAACACCATATATTTT. Its translation is CASSPRVGTGNTIYF.

At least ten counts were recorded for this clonotype. This chain joins TRBV12-3 or TRBV12-4 and TRBJ2-1; 9 bases map to TRBD1. The CDR3 runs 19 residues. V trimming: 6 bases; J trimming: 1 base; junction bases outside the gene matches: 16. This chain's CDR3 is CASSPRSRDRVGSYNEQFF. CDR3 DNA sequence: TGTGCCAGCAGCCCTAGGTCCCGGGACAGGGTAGGGTCCTACAATGAGCAGTTCTTC.

Notes on this clonotype: As the CDR3 is not closed by the conserved phenylalanine or tryptophan, this likely results from a read error. This rearrangement joins TRBV5-1 to TRBJ1-1; 8 bases align to TRBD1. After removal of 6 bases from V and 3 bases from J, the junction contained 16 bases not matched to a gene. The CDR3 totals 17 residues. Germline V gene sequence: CDR1 SGHRS, CDR2 YFSETQ. CDR3 residues: CASTKEAGGAGYTEAFL. DNA of the CDR3: TGCGCCAGCACTAAGGAGGCAGGGGGCGCGGGATACACTGAAGCTTTCCTT.

This clonotype has just a few counts. The chain joins TRBV5-1 to TRBJ1-2, with 7 bases aligning to TRBD1. The junction had 12 bases not matched to a gene; V was cut back by 5 bases and J by 2 bases. Looked up from germline, CDR1 is SGHRS and CDR2 is YFSETQ. The CDR3 extends over 16 amino acids. The CDR3 nucleotides read TGCGCCAGCAGAAGAGGGGGCGATGTGCGGAACTATGGCTACACCTTC. Translation: CASRRGGDVRNYGYTF.

This clonotype occurred many times. This rearrangement joins TRBV7-8 to TRBJ2-7, with TRBD1 matching over 12 bases. J was trimmed by 4 bases and V by 8 bases; bases with no gene match: 15. The CDR3 covers 17 residues. The germline V gene has CDR1 SGHVS and CDR2 FQNEAQ. The CDR3 sequence is CASAFGTGGWGGYEQYF. CDR3 bases: TGTGCCAGCGCCTTCGGGACAGGGGGCTGGGGTGGATACGAGCAGTACTTC.

There are many counts of this clonotype. The rearrangement uses TRBV6-2 or TRBV6-3 and TRBJ2-7; D may be TRBD2 (6 bases). This CDR3 is 19 amino acids long. Trimming removed 5 bases from V and 0 bases from J, with 26 bases in between. CDR1 is MNHEY and CDR2 is SVGEGT in the germline V gene. The CDR3 protein is CASSPRGRPGRIGSYEQYF. The DNA for the CDR3 is TGTGCCAGCAGTCCCCGAGGGCGGCCAGGGAGGATTGGCTCCTACGAGCAGTACTTC.

This clonotype was counted ten times or more. The gene calls are TRBV20-1 and TRBJ2-7; maybe TRBD2 (6 bases). V lost 3 bases, J lost 3 bases, and 15 bases lay in between. The germline CDR1 and CDR2 sequences are DFQATT and SNEGSKA (reference sequence). The CDR3 is 14 amino acids. The CDR3 loop reads CSASPPTRNYEQYF. As DNA, the CDR3 is TGCAGTGCTAGCCCACCGACTAGAAACTACGAGCAGTACTTC.

This clonotype has ten or more counts. The CDR3 DNA is TGTGCCAGCTCACCACCCGGGTTATCGGGAGAGCAGTTCTTC. Its translation is CASSPPGLSGEQFF. The chain links TRBV18 to TRBJ2-1; D may be TRBD2 (5 bases). CDR3 size: 14 residues. In germline, CDR1 is KGHSH, CDR2 LQKENI. V lost 0 bases, J lost 10 bases, and 13 bases lay in between.

In its sample, this clonotype was seen many times. This chain connects TRBV12-3 or TRBV12-4 to TRBJ1-1; perhaps TRBD1 as D (6 bases). V lost 8 bases, J lost 5 bases, and 15 bases lay in between. This CDR3 spans 13 amino acids. For the CDR3, the DNA is TGTGCCAGCGGAGAGACAGGAGGAACTGAAGCTTTCTTT. Protein product: CASGETGGTEAFF.

This clonotype was detected a few times. The J gene is TRBJ2-2, the V gene TRBV5-1, with 7 bases that match TRBD2. Germline loops: CDR1 SGHRS, CDR2 YFSETQ. V gave up 4 bases and J gave up 2 bases; unmatched junction bases: 5. The CDR3 length is 15 residues. The DNA for the CDR3 is TGCGCCAGCAGCAGGGCGGGGGTAAACACCGGGGAGCTGTTTTTT. This codes for CASSRAGVNTGELFF. The full variable domain, rest sourced from reference TRBV5-1 and TRBJ2-2, is KAGVTQTPRYLIKTRGQQVTLSCSPISGHRSVSWYQQTPGQGLQFLFEYFSETQRNKGNFPGRFSGRQFSNSRSEMNVSTLELGDSALYLCASSRAGVNTGELFFGEGSRLTVL.

This clonotype came up many times. J is TRBJ2-3 and V is TRBV18, with D unresolved. This CDR3 contains 13 residues. Germline CDR1 is KGHSH and CDR2 is LQKENI. Trimming took 6 bases from V and 5 from J, leaving 12 bases between them. CDR3 sequence: CASSKSLQDTQYF. CDR3 nucleotide sequence: TGTGCCAGCTCCAAATCGCTCCAAGATACGCAGTATTTT.

This clonotype has ten or more counts. The chain uses TRBV12-3 or TRBV12-4 and TRBJ1-2; no clear D gene. V lost 6 bases to trimming and J lost 1 base, with 18 bases between them. The CDR3 has 16 amino acids. The CDR3 DNA sequence: TGTGCCAGCAGACCCTCATGGGGAAGAGATAACTATGGCTACACCTTC. Translating it yields CASRPSWGRDNYGYTF.

In its sample, this clonotype was seen many times. The chain joins TRBV7-9 to TRBJ2-7; the D gene is possibly TRBD1 (5 bases). The germline CDR1 and CDR2 sequences are SEHNR and FQNEAQ (reference sequence). The length of the CDR3 is 13 residues. Trimming left V 5 bases short and J 0 bases short, with 8 bases between. The CDR3 nucleotides read TGTGCCAGCAGCGCGGACACCTCCTACGAGCAGTACTTC. It translates to CASSADTSYEQYF.

The table lists this clonotype with a few counts. The rearrangement links TRBV19 to TRBJ1-1, with 8 bases fitting TRBD1. The V gene end was trimmed by 5 bases and the J gene end by 7 bases; junction bases not matched to a gene: 12. Germline-derived CDR1 and CDR2 are LNHDA and SQIVND (reference sequence). The CDR3 runs to 15 residues. CDR3 region: CASSGGTGSNREAFF. CDR3 coding DNA: TGTGCCAGTAGTGGGGGGACAGGAAGTAATCGTGAAGCTTTCTTT.

The gene calls are TRBV7-9 and TRBJ2-7, with unresolved D. CDR1 is SEHNR and CDR2 is FQNEAQ in the germline V gene (reference sequence). The ends were cut back, 5 bases at V and 2 bases at J, with 13 bases in the middle. The CDR3 extends over 14 amino acids. The CDR3 protein is CASSPPAVPYEQYF. The DNA of the CDR3 is TGTGCCAGCAGCCCACCGGCGGTTCCCTACGAGCAGTACTTC.

Only a few counts were recorded for this clonotype. The rearrangement joins TRBV29-1 to TRBJ1-1; 12 positions match TRBD1. V dropped 1 base and J dropped 6; count of bases not matched to a gene: 15. Germline V CDR1 and CDR2: SQVTM, ANQGSEA. The CDR3 runs to 18 residues. The CDR3 loop is CSVEGTVAGTGGASEAFF. CDR3 nucleotide sequence: TGCAGCGTTGAAGGCACTGTCGCCGGGACAGGGGGCGCATCTGAAGCTTTCTTT.